What follows describes a single T cell receptor beta chain. This sample is part of a study of blood T cell repertoires in COVID-19. As for the study in general: Acute-phase and convalescent COVID-19 samples originated in the United States, Italy and Spain. From T cells, B-cell-depleted T cells, or PBMCs came the material, which was cDNA or gDNA.

Trimming removed 5 bases from V and 12 bases from J, with 11 bases in between. This CDR3 spans 11 amino acids. Germline V gene lookup returns CDR1 MNHEY and CDR2 SVGEGT. Per the original methods: Estimation of nucleated cell counts relied on the amplification of reference gene primers. Only in-frame clones appear in the TCRdb table, and some are missing; sequencing was by immunoSEQ multiplex PCR. The DNA was the basis for D and trimming; V, J and clone size are from that table. Among tens of thousands of clones listed, 85% to 90% were seen once. The TCR comes from a woman older than 75 with active COVID-19. The source material was peripheral blood. This chain connects TRBV6-2 or TRBV6-3 to TRBJ1-5; D remains ambiguous. CDR3 amino acids: CASSAAGSQHF. CDR3 nucleotide sequence: TGTGCCAGCAGTGCGGCCGGCAGCCAGCATTTT.